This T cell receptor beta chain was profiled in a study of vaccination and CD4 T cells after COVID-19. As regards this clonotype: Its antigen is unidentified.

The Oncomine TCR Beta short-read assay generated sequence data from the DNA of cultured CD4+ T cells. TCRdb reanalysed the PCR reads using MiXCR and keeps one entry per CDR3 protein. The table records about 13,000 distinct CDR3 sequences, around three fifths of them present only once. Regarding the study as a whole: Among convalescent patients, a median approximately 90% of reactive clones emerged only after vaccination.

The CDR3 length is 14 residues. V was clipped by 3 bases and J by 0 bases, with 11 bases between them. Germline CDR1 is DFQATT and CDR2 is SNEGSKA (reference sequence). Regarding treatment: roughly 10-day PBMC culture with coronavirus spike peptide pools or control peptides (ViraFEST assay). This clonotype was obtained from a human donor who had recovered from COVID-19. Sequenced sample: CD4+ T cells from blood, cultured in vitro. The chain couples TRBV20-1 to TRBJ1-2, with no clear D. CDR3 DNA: TGCAGTGCTAGGCGAAGGGCAGCTAACTATGGCTACACCTTC. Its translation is CSARRRAANYGYTF.